This entry features one T cell receptor beta chain sequence. Its antigen remains unknown. The data originate from a study of response to subunit inactivated influenza vaccine. Notes on the study in general: A suggestion made by the authors is that each seasonal influenza vaccination recruits few new T cells.

A single record per CDR3 protein comes from TCRdb applying MiXCR to the RT-PCR reads. The sample holds roughly 650,000 distinct CDR3 sequences, 15% to 18% seen once. Sequenced material: PBMCs from blood, taken 11 to 12 days after vaccination. This TCR was recovered from a man aged 45-60 years who received an inactivated influenza vaccine.

This chain's CDR3 is CASSYTRGANYNSPLHF. DNA of the CDR3: TGTGCCAGCAGTTACACGCGGGGGGCAAACTATAATTCACCCCTCCACTTT. The chain has TRBV6-5 and TRBJ1-6, with D possibly matching TRBD1 (6 bases). V shed 2 bases and J shed 3 bases, with 14 bases lying between them. Germline V gene lookup returns CDR1 MNHEY and CDR2 SVGAGI. This CDR3 spans 17 amino acids.